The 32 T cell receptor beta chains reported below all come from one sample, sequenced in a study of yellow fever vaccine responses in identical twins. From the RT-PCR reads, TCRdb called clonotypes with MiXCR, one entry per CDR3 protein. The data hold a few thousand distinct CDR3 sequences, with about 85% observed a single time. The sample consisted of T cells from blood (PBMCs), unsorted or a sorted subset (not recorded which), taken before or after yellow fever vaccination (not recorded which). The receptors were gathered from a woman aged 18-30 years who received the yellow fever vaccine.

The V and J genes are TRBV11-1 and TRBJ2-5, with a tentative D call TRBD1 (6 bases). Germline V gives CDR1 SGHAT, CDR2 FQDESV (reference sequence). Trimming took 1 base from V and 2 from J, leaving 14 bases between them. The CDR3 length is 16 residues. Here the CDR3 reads CASSLDIGGQQETQYF. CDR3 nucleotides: TGTGCCAGCAGCTTAGACATCGGTGGACAGCAAGAGACCCAGTACTTC.

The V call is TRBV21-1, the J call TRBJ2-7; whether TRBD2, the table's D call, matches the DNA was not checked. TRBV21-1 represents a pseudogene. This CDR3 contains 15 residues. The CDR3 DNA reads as TGTGCCAGCAGGGTTAGCGGGAGGTCCTCCTACGAGCAGTACTTC. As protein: CASRVSGRSSYEQYF.

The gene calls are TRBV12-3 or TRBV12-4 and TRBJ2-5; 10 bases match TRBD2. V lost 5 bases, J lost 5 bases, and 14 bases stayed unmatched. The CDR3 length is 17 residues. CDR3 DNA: TGTGCCAGCAGTACCAGGACTAGCGGCAAAGACCGGGAGACCCAGTACTTC. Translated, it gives CASSTRTSGKDRETQYF.

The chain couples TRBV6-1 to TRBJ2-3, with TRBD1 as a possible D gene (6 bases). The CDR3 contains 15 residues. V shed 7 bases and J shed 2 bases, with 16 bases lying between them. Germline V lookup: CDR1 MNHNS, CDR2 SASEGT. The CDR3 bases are TGTGCCAGCAATCGTGGACAGCAAATCACAGATACGCAGTATTTT. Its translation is CASNRGQQITDTQYF.

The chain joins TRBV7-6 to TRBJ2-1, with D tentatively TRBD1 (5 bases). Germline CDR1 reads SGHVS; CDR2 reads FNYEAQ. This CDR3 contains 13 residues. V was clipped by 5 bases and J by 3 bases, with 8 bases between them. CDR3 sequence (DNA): TGTGCCAGCAGCCGCGACAGCTACAATGAGCAGTTCTTC. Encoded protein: CASSRDSYNEQFF.

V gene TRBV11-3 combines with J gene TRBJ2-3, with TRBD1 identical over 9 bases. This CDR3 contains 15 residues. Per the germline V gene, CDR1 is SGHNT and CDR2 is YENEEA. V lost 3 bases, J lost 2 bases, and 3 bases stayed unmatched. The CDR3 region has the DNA TGTGCCAGCAGCTTGGACAGGGGATACACAGATACGCAGTATTTT. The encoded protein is CASSLDRGYTDTQYF. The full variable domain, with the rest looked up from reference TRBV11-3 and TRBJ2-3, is EAGVVQSPRYKIIEKKQPVAFWCNPISGHNTLYWYLQNLGQGPELLIRYENEEAVDDSQLPKDRFSAERLKGVDSTLKIQPAELGDSAVYLCASSLDRGYTDTQYFGPGTRLTVL.

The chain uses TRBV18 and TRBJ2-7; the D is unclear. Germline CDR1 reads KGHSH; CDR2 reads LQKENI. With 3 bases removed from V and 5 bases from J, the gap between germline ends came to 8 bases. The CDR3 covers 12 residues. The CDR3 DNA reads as TGTGCCAGCTCACCTCCCGGCAACGAGCAGTACTTC. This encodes CASSPPGNEQYF. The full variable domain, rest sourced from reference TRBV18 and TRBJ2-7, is NAGVMQNPRHLVRRRGQEARLRCSPMKGHSHVYWYRQLPEEGLKFMVYLQKENIIDESGMPKERFSAEFPKEGPSILRIQQVVRGDSAAYFCASSPPGNEQYFGPGTRLTVT.

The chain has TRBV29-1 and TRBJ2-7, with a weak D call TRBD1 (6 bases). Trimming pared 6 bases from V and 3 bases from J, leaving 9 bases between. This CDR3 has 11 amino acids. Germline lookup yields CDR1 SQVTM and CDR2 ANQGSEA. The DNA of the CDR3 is TGCAGCGTACGGGACAACTACGAGCAGTACTTC. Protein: CSVRDNYEQYF.

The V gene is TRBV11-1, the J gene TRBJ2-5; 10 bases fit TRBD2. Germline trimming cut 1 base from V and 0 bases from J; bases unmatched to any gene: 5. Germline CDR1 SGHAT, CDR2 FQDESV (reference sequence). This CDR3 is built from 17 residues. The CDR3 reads CASSLESSGGYQETQYF. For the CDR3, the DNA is TGTGCCAGCAGCTTAGAAAGTAGCGGGGGGTACCAAGAGACCCAGTACTTC.

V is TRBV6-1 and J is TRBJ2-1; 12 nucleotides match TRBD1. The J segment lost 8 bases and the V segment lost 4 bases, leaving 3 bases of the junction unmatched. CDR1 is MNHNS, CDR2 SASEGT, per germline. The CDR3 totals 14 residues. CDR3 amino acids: CASSAGTGGDEQFF. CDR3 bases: TGTGCCAGCAGTGCCGGGACAGGGGGCGATGAGCAGTTCTTC.

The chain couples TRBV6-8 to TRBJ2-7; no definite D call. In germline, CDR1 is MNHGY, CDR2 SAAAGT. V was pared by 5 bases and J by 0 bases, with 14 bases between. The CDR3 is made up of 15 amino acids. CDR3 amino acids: CASSPITRSSYEQYF. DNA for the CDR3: TGTGCCAGCAGTCCTATCACGAGGAGCTCCTACGAGCAGTACTTC.

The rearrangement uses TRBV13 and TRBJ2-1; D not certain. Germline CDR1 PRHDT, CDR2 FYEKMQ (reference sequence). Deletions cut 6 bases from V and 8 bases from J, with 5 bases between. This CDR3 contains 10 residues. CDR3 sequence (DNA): TGTGCCAGCAGAGGGTATGAGCAGTTCTTC. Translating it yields CASRGYEQFF.

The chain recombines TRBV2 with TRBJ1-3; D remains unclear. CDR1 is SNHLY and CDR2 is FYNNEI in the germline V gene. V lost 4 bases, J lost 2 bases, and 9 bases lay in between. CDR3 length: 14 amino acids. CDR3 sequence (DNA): TGTGCCAGCAGTGTACAAGGCCCTGGAAACACCATATATTTT. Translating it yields CASSVQGPGNTIYF.

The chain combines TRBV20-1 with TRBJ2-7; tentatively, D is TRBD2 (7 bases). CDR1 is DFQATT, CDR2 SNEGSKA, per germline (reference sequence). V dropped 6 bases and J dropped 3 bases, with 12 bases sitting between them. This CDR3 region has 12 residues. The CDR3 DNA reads TGCAGTGCAAGGGGGACTAACTACGAGCAGTACTTC. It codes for CSARGTNYEQYF.

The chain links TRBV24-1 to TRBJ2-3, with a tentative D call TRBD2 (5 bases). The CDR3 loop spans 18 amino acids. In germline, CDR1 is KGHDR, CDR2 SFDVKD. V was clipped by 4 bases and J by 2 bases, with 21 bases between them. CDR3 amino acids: CATSDPRGSADHTDTQYF. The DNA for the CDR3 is TGTGCCACCAGTGACCCAAGAGGGAGTGCGGACCACACAGATACGCAGTATTTT.

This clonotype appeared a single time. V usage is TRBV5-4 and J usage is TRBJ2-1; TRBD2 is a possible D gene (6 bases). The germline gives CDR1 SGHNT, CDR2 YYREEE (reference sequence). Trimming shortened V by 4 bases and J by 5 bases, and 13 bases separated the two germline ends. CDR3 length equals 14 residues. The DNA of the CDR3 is TGTGCCAGCAGCAGCAAGGGAGGAAACAATGAGCAGTTCTTC. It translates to CASSSKGGNNEQFF.

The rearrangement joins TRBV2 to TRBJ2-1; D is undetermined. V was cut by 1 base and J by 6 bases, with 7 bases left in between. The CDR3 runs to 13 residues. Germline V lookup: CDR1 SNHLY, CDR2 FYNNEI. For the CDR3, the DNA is TGTGCCAGCAGTGAAGGGGTATTCAATGAGCAGTTCTTC. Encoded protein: CASSEGVFNEQFF. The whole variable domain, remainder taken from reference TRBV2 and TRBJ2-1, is EPEVTQTPSHQVTQMGQEVILRCVPISNHLYFYWYRQILGQKVEFLVSFYNNEISEKSEIFDDQFSVERPDGSNFTLKIRSTKLEDSAMYFCASSEGVFNEQFFGPGTRLTVL.

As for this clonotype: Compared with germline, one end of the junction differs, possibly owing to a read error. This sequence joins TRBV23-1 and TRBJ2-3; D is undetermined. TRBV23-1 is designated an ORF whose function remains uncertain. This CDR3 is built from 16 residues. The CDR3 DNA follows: TGCGCCAGCAGTCCTGGTGATAGCCCGAGCAGAGATACGCAGTATTTT. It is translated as CASSPGDSPSRDTQYF.

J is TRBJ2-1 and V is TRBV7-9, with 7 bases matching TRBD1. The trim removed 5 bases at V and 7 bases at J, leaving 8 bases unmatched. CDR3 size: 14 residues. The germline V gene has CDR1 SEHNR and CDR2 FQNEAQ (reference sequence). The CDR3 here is CASSPQTGLNEQFF. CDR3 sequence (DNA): TGTGCCAGCAGCCCGCAGACAGGGCTGAATGAGCAGTTCTTC. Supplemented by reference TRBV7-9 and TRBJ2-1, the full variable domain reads DTGVSQNPRHKITKRGQNVTFRCDPISEHNRLYWYRQTLGQGPEFLTYFQNEAQLEKSRLLSDRFSAERPKGSFSTLEIQRTEQGDSAMYLCASSPQTGLNEQFFGPGTRLTVL.

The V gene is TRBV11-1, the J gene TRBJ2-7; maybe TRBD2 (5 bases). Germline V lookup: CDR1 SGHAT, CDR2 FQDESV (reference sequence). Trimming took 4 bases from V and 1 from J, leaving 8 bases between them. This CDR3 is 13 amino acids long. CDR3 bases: TGTGCCAGCAGCTCAGGACTGTCCTACGAGCAGTACTTC. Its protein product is CASSSGLSYEQYF.

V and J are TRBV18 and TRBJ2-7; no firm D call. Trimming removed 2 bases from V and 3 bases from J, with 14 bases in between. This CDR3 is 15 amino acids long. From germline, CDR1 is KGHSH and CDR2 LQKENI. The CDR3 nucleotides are TGTGCCAGCTCACCAAGCCTCGAGGCCTTCTACGAGCAGTACTTC. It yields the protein CASSPSLEAFYEQYF.

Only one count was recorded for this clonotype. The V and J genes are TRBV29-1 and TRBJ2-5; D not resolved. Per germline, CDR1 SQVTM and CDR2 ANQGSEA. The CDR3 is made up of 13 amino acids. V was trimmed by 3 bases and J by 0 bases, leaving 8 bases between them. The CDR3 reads CSVENPYQETQYF. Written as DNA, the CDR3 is TGCAGCGTTGAGAACCCGTACCAAGAGACCCAGTACTTC.

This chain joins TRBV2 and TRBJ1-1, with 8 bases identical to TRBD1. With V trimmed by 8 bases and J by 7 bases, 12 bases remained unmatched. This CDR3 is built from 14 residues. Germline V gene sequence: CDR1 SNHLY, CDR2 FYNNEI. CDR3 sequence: CASWADRVYLEAFF. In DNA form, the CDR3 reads TGTGCCAGCTGGGCGGACAGGGTCTACCTTGAAGCTTTCTTT.

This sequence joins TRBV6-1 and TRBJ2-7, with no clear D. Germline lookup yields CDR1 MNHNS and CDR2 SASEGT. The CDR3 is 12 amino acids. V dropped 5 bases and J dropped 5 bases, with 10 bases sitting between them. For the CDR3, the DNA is TGTGCCAGCAGTCCAGATCTTAACGAGCAGTACTTC. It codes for CASSPDLNEQYF.

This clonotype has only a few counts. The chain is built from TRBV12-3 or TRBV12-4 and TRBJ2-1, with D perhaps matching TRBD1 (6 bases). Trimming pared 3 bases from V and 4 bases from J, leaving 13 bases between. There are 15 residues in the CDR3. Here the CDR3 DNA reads TGTGCCAGCAGTTTTAGGGACAAGAAATACAATGAGCAGTTCTTC. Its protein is CASSFRDKKYNEQFF.

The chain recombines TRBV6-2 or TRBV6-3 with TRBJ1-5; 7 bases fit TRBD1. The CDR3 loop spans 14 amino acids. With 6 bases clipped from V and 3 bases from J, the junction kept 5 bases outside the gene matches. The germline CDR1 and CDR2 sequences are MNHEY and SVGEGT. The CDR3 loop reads CASSSTGLNQPQHF. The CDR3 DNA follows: TGTGCCAGCAGCTCGACAGGGCTCAATCAGCCCCAGCATTTT.

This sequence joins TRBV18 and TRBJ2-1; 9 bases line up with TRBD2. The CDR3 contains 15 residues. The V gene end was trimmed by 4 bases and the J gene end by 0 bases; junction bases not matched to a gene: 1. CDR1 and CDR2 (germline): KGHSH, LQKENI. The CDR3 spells CASSRLAASYNEQFF. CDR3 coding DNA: TGTGCCAGCTCACGACTAGCGGCCTCCTACAATGAGCAGTTCTTC.

CDR3 amino acids: CASSLEDRSYEQYF. DNA of the CDR3: TGTGCCAGCAGCTTAGAGGACAGGTCCTACGAGCAGTACTTC. The rearrangement uses TRBV13 and TRBJ2-7; 7 positions match TRBD1. The CDR3 extends over 14 amino acids. Germline-derived CDR1 and CDR2 are PRHDT and FYEKMQ (reference sequence). V shed 1 base, J shed 1 base, and the junction held 1 base outside the gene matches.

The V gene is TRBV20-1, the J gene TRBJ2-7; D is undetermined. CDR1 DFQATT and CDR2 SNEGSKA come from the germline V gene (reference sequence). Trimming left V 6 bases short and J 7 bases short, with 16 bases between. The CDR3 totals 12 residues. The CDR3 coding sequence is TGCAGTGCCCCCTCAAAGGTGACGGAGCAGTACTTC. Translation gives CSAPSKVTEQYF.

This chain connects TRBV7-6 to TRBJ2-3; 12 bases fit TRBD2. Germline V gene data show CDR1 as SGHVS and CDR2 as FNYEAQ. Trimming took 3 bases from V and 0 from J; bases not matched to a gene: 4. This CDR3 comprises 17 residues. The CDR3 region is CASSFGLAGTSTDTQYF. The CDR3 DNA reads TGTGCCAGCAGCTTTGGACTAGCGGGGACTAGCACAGATACGCAGTATTTT.

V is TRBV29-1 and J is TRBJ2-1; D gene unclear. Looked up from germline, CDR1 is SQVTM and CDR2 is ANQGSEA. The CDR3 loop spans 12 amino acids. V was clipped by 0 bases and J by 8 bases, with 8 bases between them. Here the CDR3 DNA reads TGCAGCGTTGAAGAGAACCATGATGAGCAGTTCTTC. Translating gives CSVEENHDEQFF.

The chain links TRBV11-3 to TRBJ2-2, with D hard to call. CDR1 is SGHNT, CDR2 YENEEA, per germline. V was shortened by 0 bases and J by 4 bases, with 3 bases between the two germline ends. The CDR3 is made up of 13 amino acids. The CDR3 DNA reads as TGTGCCAGCAGCTTAGATCGCACCGGGGAGCTGTTTTTT. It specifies CASSLDRTGELFF.